Listed below are T cell receptor beta chains from one sample, sequenced in a study of TIL therapy for anti-PD-1-resistant metastatic lung cancer. Libraries were prepared by immunoSEQ multiplex PCR; TCRdb keeps only in-frame clonotypes and omits some of them. Here the sample spans roughly 57,000 clones, about 81% being singletons. Here the sequenced sample was blood, taken at baseline. The receptors come from a person between 25 and 79 years old with non-small cell lung cancer. Each CDR3 is given with its conserved first and last residue.

TRBV6-2/TRBV6-3 CASSKGRGSYEQYF
TRBV9 CASSVVPSSGQGNEQFF
TRBV6-5 CASSKTAVPNVLTF
TRBV7-2 CASSLGLGETQYF
TRBV30 CAWSPLANQPQHF
TRBV4-1 CASSQDTRQKNTEAFF
TRBV27 CASSSPPRGGGELFF
TRBV3-1/TRBV3-2 CASSQGGRDQPQHF
TRBV12-3/TRBV12-4 CASGQGGNTIYF
TRBV5-1 CASSGGTLQETQYF
TRBV7-9 CASSLEGGKETQYF
TRBV5-1 CASSLRQFSTDTQYF
TRBV29-1 CSVKGQDYGYTF
TRBV28 CASSLSVELANEKLFF
TRBV7-2 CASSLVSRADEQFF
TRBV10-3 CAIRAGLDVNEQYF
TRBV13 CASSLGYYEQYF
TRBV4-1 CASSPNTGLATDTQYF
TRBV5-1 CASRGTLGLTDTQYF
TRBV3-1/TRBV3-2 CASSQDRGAGQPQHF
TRBV27 CASSWVGADTQYF
TRBV28 CASSPRSYEQYF
TRBV7-9 CASSFGGPTGELFF
TRBV30 CAWSGTSYEQYF
TRBV18 CASSDTGMETQYF
TRBV5-8 CASTHRGDYGYTF
TRBV2 CASSAQPNTEAFF
TRBV5-1 CASSLAGDQETQYF
TRBV14 CASSQGSGFSYEQYF
TRBV6-2/TRBV6-3 CASSNLFRGTADGYTF
TRBV9 CASSSHPSRGNTEAFF
TRBV7-2 CASSLDLDIQYF
TRBV6-2/TRBV6-3 CASSFGLGTEAFF
TRBV4-1 CASSQAGQGSYGYTF
TRBV6-2/TRBV6-3 CASSYGSEQFF
TRBV28 CASRITLLRASNQPQHF
TRBV29-1 CSVSELAGVGYETQYF
TRBV4-2 CASSQDLFSYNEQFF
TRBV11-2 CASSLSGTSGYNEQFF
TRBV6-4 CASSFEGGGNTEAFF
TRBV29-1 CSVNTQAGGISYGYTF
TRBV7-2 CASSSPGHNEQFF
TRBV6-5 CASSRPMASGTEAFF
TRBV15 CATSLRDYTDTQYF
TRBV7-6 CASSLAGGLYEQYF
TRBV19 CASSIQGHSTDTQYF
TRBV6-6 CASSYRDSGNTIYF
TRBV19 CASSMVAGETQYF
TRBV28 CASSIPGQGSYEQYF
TRBV6-2/TRBV6-3 CASSYVDWQGIEEQFF
TRBV24-1 CATSDGTSGYNEQFF
TRBV9 CASSIMDEVFSNQPQHF
TRBV18 CASSAGSQETQYF
TRBV6-4 CASSDGTSGGADTQYF
TRBV6-2/TRBV6-3 CASSYGGGTYEQYF